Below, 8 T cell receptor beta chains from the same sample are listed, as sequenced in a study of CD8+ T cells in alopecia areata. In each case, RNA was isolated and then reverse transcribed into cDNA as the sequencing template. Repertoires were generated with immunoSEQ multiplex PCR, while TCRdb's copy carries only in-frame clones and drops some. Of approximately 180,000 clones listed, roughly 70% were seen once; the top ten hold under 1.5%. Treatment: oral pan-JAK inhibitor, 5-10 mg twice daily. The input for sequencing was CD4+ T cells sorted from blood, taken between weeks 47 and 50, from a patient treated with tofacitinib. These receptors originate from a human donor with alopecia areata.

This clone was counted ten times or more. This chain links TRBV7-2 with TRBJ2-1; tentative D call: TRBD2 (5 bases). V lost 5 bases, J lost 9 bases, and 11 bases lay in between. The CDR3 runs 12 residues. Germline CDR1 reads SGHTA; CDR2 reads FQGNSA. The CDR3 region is CASSLDYAEQFF. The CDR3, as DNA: TGTGCCAGCAGCCTTGACTATGCTGAGCAGTTCTTC. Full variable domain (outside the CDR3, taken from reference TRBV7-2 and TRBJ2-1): GAGVSQSPSNKVTEKGKDVELRCDPISGHTALYWYRQSLGQGLEFLIYFQGNSAPDKSGLPSDRFSAERTGGSVSTLTIQRTQQEDSAVYLCASSLDYAEQFFGPGTRLTVL.

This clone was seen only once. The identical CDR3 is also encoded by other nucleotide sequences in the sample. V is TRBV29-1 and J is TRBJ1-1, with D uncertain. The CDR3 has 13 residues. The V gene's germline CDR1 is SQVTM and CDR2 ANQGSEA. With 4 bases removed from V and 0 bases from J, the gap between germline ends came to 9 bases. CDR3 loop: CSVVRQMNTEAFF. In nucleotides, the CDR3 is TGCAGCGTTGTAAGGCAGATGAACACTGAAGCTTTCTTT.

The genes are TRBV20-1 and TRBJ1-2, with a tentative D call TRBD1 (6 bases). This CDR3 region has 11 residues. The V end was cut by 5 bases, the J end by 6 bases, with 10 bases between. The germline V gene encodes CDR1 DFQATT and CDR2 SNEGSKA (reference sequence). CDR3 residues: CSASEGDGYTF. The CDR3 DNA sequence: TGCAGTGCTTCCGAGGGGGATGGCTACACCTTC.

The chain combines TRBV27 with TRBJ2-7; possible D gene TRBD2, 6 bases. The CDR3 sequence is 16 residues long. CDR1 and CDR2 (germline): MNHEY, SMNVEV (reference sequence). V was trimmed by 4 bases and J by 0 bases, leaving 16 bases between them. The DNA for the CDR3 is TGTGCCAGCAGTTCCCCTTCCCACGGGGGCTCCTACGAGCAGTACTTC. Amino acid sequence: CASSSPSHGGSYEQYF.

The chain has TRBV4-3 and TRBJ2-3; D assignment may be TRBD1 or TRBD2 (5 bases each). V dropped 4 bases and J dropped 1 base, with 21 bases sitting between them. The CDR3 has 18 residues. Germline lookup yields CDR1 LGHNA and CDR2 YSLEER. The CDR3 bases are TGCGCCAGCAGCCGCGTGGTTCAGAGGGGCTATCGCACAGATACGCAGTATTTT. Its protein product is CASSRVVQRGYRTDTQYF.

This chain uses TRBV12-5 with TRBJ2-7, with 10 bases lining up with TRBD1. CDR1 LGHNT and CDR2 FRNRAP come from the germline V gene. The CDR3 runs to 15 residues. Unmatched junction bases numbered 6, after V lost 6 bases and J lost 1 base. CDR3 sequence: CASGSGDRGSYEQYF. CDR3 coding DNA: TGTGCTAGTGGGTCCGGGGACAGGGGATCCTACGAGCAGTACTTC.

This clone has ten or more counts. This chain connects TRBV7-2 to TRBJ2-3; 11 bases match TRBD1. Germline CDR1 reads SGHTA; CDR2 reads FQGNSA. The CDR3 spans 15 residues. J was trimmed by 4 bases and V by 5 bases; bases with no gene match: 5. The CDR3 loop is CASSTGQGASDTQYF. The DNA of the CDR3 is TGTGCCAGCAGCACAGGACAGGGGGCTTCAGATACGCAGTATTTT.

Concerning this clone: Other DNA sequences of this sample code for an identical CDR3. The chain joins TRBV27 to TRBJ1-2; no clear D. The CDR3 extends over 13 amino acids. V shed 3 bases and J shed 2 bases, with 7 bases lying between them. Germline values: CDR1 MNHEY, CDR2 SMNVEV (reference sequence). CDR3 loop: CASSFGGNYGYTF. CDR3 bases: TGTGCCAGCAGTTTTGGCGGAAACTATGGCTACACCTTC.